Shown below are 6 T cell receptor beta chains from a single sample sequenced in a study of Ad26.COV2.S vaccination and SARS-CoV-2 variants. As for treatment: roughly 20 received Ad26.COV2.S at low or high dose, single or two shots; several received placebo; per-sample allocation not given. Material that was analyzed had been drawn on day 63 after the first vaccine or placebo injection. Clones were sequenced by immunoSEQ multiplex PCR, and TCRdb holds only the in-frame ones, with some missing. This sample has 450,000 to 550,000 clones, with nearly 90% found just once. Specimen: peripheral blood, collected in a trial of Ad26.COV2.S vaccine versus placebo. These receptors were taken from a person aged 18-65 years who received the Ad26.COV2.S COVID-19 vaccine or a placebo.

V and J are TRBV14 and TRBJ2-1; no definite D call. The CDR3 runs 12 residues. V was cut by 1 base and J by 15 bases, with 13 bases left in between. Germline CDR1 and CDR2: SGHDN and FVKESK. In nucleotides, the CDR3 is TGTGCCAGCAGCCAAGTACTCTTCTCCACGTTCTTC. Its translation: CASSQVLFSTFF. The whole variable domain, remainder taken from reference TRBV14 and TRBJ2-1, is EAGVTQFPSHSVIEKGQTVTLRCDPISGHDNLYWYRRVMGKEIKFLLHFVKESKQDESGMPNNRFLAERTGGTYSTLKVQPAELEDSGVYFCASSQVLFSTFFGPGTRLTVL.

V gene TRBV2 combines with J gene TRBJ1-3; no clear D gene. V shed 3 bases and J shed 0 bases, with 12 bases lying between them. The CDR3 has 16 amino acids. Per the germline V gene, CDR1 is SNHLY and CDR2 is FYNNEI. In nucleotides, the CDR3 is TGTGCCAGCAGTGATTTGGGTCTCAGCTCTGGAAACACCATATATTTT. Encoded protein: CASSDLGLSSGNTIYF.

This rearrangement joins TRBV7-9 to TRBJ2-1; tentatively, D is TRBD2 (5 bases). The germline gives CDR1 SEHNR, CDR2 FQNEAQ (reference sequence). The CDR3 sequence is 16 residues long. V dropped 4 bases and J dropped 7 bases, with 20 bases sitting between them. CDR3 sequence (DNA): TGTGCCAGCAGCTCGTTCACCGCTCAAGGCGGGAATGAGCAGTTCTTC. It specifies CASSSFTAQGGNEQFF.

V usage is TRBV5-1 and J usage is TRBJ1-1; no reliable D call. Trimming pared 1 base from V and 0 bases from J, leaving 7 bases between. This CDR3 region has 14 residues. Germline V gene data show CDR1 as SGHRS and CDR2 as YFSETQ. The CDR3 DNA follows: TGCGCCAGCAGCTTGCCGAGCATGAACACTGAAGCTTTCTTT. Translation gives CASSLPSMNTEAFF.

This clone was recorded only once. The CDR3 DNA is TGCGCCAGCAGCCAAGAATCGGTCCTGGGAGAGACCCAGTACTTC. Residues: CASSQESVLGETQYF. The chain uses TRBV4-3 and TRBJ2-5; no reliable D call. V gave up 0 bases and J gave up 4 bases, with 12 bases separating them. In germline, CDR1 is LGHNA, CDR2 YSLEER. CDR3 size: 15 residues.

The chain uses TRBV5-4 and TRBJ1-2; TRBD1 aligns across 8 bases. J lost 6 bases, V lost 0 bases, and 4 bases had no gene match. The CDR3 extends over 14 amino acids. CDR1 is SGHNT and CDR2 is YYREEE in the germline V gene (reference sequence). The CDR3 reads CASSLGGTGHGYTF. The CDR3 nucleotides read TGTGCCAGCAGCTTGGGAGGGACAGGCCATGGCTACACCTTC.